A selection of T cell receptor beta chains follows, all from one sample in a study of cytomegalovirus exposure and HLA in healthy donors. Profiled with immunoSEQ multiplex PCR; TCRdb holds only in-frame clones, not every one. The repertoire consists of 65,000 to 95,000 clones, with around 77% occurring once and the leading ten covering 3% to 3.5%. The sequenced sample was PBMCs. Receptor source: a man aged 50 to 60 in good health and CMV-seronegative. Both conserved end residues are part of each CDR3. The D gene is left open where the match is weak. Size values are once, few and many counts, or a class for expanded clones, and some rows have none.

TRBJ2-7,.,.,TRBV7-8,CASSEGGGSYEQYF,TGTGCCAGCAGCGAGGGGGGAGGGTCCTACGAGCAGTACTTC
TRBJ1-1,.,TRBD1,TRBV5-1,CASSSGGQGRTEAFF,TGCGCCAGCAGCTCTGGGGGACAGGGGAGAACTGAAGCTTTCTTT
TRBJ1-1,.,TRBD1,TRBV28,CASSPRPRGVNTEAFF,TGTGCCAGCAGCCCGCGCCCCAGGGGGGTGAACACTGAAGCTTTCTTT
TRBJ1-1,.,.,TRBV11-2,CASSLRRNTEAFF,TGTGCCAGCAGCTTACGGAGGAACACTGAAGCTTTCTTT
TRBJ2-3,.,TRBD2,TRBV7-3,CASSSRTSGGVTQYF,TGTGCCAGCAGCTCCCGGACTAGCGGGGGGGTTACGCAGTATTTT
TRBJ1-6,.,TRBD1,TRBV4-3,CASSHTGGTYSPLHF,TGCGCCAGCAGCCACACAGGGGGCACTTATTCACCCCTCCACTTT
TRBJ1-5,.,.,TRBV7-2,CASSRDGGNQPQHF,TGTGCCAGCAGCAGGGACGGGGGGAATCAGCCCCAGCATTTT
TRBJ2-3,.,.,TRBV12-5,CASGLEGQPQIAYSTDTQYF,TGTGCTAGTGGTTTGGAAGGACAGCCGCAGATCGCCTATTCCACAGATACGCAGTATTTT
TRBJ2-3,.,.,TRBV5-4,CASSTAENTDTQYF,TGTGCCAGCAGTACAGCGGAGAACACAGATACGCAGTATTTT
TRBJ2-5,.,.,TRBV7-8,CASSPLTGKETQYF,TGTGCCAGCAGCCCCTTAACAGGGAAGGAGACCCAGTACTTC
TRBJ1-2,.,.,TRBV5-1,CASSPHENGYTF,TGCGCCAGCAGCCCCCACGAGAATGGCTACACCTTC
TRBJ1-3,.,TRBD1,TRBV14,CASSRPGQGNTIYF,TGTGCCAGCAGCCGCCCGGGACAGGGGAACACCATATATTTT
TRBJ2-2,few,.,TRBV14,CASSPYRETGELFF,TGTGCCAGCAGCCCCTACAGGGAAACCGGGGAGCTGTTTTTT
TRBJ2-4,.,TRBD1,TRBV5-1,CASSLGDRNIQYF,TGCGCCAGCAGCTTGGGGGACAGAAACATTCAGTACTTC
TRBJ1-2,.,.,TRBV6-5,CASSYSGNHYGYTF,TGTGCCAGCAGTTACTCGGGCAACCACTATGGCTACACCTTC
TRBJ1-2,.,TRBD1,TRBV5-6,CASSSGTGNYGYTF,TGTGCCAGCAGCTCGGGGACAGGGAATTATGGCTACACCTTC
TRBJ2-6,few,TRBD1,TRBV27,CASSLYGQGYSGANVLTF,TGTGCCAGCAGTTTATACGGACAGGGCTATTCTGGGGCCAACGTCCTGACTTTC
TRBJ1-1,few,.,TRBV7-2,CASSKRDTPYEAFF,TGTGCCAGCAGCAAGAGGGACACACCCTATGAAGCTTTCTTT
TRBJ1-5,.,.,TRBV1,CTSSQDRDRNQPQHF,TGCACCAGCAGCCAAGACAGGGATAGGAATCAGCCCCAGCATTTT
TRBJ1-5,.,TRBD1,TRBV18,CASSAGEGQQNQPQHF,TGTGCCAGCTCGGCGGGTGAGGGACAGCAAAATCAGCCCCAGCATTTT
TRBJ2-1,.,.,TRBV30,CAWSVSLEQFF,TGTGCCTGGAGTGTATCTTTGGAGCAGTTCTTC
TRBJ2-2,once,TRBD2,TRBV27,CASSRSGGNTGELFF,TGTGCCAGCAGCCGTAGCGGGGGGAACACCGGGGAGCTGTTTTTT
TRBJ1-3,.,.,TRBV7-7,CASSLDPPTSFSGNTIYF,TGTGCTAGCAGCTTAGACCCCCCGACAAGCTTCTCTGGAAACACCATATATTTT
TRBJ2-2,.,.,TRBV19,CASRITGTNTGELFF,TGTGCCAGCCGGATCACAGGGACGAACACCGGGGAGCTGTTTTTT
TRBJ2-5,.,TRBD1,TRBV5-8,CASSHGLTGVGEETQYF,TGTGCCAGCAGCCACGGACTGACAGGGGTCGGCGAAGAGACCCAGTACTTC
TRBJ2-7,.,.,TRBV6-1,CASQRGTGDEQYF,TGTGCCAGCCAAAGGGGAACCGGCGACGAGCAGTACTTC
TRBJ2-7,.,TRBD1,TRBV11-3,CASSPGGRGRSYEQYF,TGTGCCAGCAGCCCGGGCGGCAGGGGGCGTTCCTACGAGCAGTACTTC
TRBJ2-1,few,.,TRBV6-5,CASRNRDNEQFF,TGTGCCAGCAGGAACAGGGACAATGAGCAGTTCTTC
TRBJ2-2,.,.,TRBV5-1,CASSPSDPRVTGELFF,TGCGCCAGCAGCCCCAGCGACCCTCGGGTGACCGGGGAGCTGTTTTTT
TRBJ1-6,.,.,TRBV4-2,CASSHWQSSYNSPLHF,TGTGCCAGCAGCCATTGGCAAAGCTCCTATAATTCACCCCTCCACTTT
TRBJ1-5,.,.,TRBV5-5,CASSSYRVGQPQHF,TGTGCCAGCAGCAGCTACAGGGTAGGGCAGCCCCAGCATTTT
TRBJ2-7,.,.,TRBV6-1,CASSDFGGRGNEQYF,TGTGCCAGCAGTGATTTCGGGGGGCGGGGGAACGAGCAGTACTTC
TRBJ2-7,.,.,TRBV21-1,CASSKYGINYWSCSYGEQYF,TGTGCCAGCAGCAAATACGGAATCAATTATTGGAGCTGCTCCTACGGTGAGCAGTACTTC
TRBJ1-5,few,TRBD1,TRBV6-1,CATSGQGGNQPQHF,TGTGCCACCTCCGGACAGGGTGGAAATCAGCCCCAGCATTTT
TRBJ2-5,.,TRBD2,TRBV9,CASSVGGGRETQYF,TGTGCCAGCAGCGTAGGGGGGGGTCGAGAGACCCAGTACTTC
TRBJ2-5,.,.,TRBV7-8,CASSLGSLRTQYF,TGTGCCAGCAGCTTAGGGTCGCTTAGGACCCAGTACTTC
TRBJ1-3,few,.,TRBV5-5,CASSLTATNTIYF,TGTGCCAGCAGCTTGACTGCCACAAACACCATATATTTT
TRBJ1-1,.,.,TRBV7-2,CASSSKKSEAFF,TGTGCCAGCAGTTCTAAAAAATCTGAAGCTTTCTTT
TRBJ2-3,.,.,TRBV30,CAWSGLAKDTQYF,TGTGCCTGGAGCGGGCTAGCAAAAGATACGCAGTATTTT
TRBJ2-2,.,.,TRBV2,CASKKAGSNTGELFF,TGTGCCAGCAAAAAGGCAGGGTCGAACACCGGGGAGCTGTTTTTT
TRBJ2-7,.,TRBD2,TRBV27,CASKAAGGYEQYF,TGTGCCAGCAAGGCAGCGGGGGGCTACGAGCAGTACTTC
TRBJ2-3,.,.,TRBV30,CACGGGTDTQYF,TGTGCCTGCGGGGGTGGAACAGATACGCAGTATTTT
TRBJ2-5,.,.,TRBV12-5,CASASQNQETQYF,TGTGCTAGTGCCTCACAGAACCAAGAGACCCAGTACTTC